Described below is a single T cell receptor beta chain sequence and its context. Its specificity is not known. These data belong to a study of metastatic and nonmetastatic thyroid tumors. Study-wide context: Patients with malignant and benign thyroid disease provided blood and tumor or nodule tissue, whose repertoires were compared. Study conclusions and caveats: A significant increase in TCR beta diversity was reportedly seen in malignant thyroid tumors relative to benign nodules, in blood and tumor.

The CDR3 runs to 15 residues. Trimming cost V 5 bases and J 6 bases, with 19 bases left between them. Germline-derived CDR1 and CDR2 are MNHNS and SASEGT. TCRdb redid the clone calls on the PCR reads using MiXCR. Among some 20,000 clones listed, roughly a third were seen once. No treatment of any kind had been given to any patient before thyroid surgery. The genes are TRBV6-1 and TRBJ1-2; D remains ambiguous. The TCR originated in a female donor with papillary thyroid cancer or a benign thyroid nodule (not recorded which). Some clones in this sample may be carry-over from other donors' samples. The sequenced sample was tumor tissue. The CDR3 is CASSPSIQGVDGYTF. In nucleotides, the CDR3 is TGTGCCAGCAGTCCCTCAATTCAAGGTGTGGATGGCTACACCTTC.